This T cell receptor beta chain was profiled in a study of T cell responses to AZD1222 COVID-19 vaccine. The study's findings and limits: In a largely white British group with more females than males, clonal diversity was possibly underestimated.

TCRdb keeps only in-frame clones here, not all; method: immunoSEQ multiplex PCR. The sample records approximately 170,000 clones, roughly 92% being singletons. Worth noting for this clone: Its target is unknown.

The germline V gene encodes CDR1 LNHDA and CDR2 SQIVND (reference sequence). The length of the CDR3 is 15 residues. The V gene lost 9 bases and the J gene lost 7 bases, with 19 bases spanning the gap. The chain joins TRBV19 to TRBJ1-6; possibly TRBD1 for D (5 bases). The sequence came from an adult who received the AZD1222 COVID-19 vaccine. This specimen was peripheral blood, taken 28 days after the second AZD1222 dose. The CDR3 loop reads CASGRGGRLNSPLHF. For the CDR3, the DNA is TGTGCCAGCGGGAGGGGAGGACGGTTGAATTCACCCCTCCACTTT.